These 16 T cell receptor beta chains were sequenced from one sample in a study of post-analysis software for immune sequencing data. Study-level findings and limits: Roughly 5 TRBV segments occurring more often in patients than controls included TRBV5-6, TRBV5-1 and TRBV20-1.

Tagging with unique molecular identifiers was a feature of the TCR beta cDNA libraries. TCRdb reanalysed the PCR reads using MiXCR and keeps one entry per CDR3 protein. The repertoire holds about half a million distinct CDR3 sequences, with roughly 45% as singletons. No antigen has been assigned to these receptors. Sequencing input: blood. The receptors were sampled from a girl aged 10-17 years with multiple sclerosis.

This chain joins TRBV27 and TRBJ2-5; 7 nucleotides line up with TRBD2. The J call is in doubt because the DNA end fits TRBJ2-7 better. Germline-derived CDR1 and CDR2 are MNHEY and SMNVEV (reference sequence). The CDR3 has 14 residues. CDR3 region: CASSPPGGRREQYF. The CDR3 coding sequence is TGTGCCAGCAGCCCCCCCGGCGGGAGACGCGAGCAGTACTTC.

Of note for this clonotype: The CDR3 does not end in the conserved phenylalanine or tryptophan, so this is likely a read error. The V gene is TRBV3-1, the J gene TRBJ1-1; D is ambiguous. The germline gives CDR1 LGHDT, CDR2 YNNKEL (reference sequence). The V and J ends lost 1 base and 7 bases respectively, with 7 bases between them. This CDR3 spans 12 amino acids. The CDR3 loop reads CASSQVVSEAFC. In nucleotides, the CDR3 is TGTGCCAGCAGCCAAGTGGTCAGTGAAGCTTTCTGT.

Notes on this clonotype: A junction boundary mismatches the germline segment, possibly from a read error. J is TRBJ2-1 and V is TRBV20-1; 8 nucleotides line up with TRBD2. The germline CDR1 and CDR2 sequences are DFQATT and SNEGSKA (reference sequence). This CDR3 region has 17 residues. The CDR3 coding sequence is TGCTGTGCCAAGACCTTGGGCGGGACTAGGGTCGACAATGAGCAGTTCTTC. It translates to CCAKTLGGTRVDNEQFF.

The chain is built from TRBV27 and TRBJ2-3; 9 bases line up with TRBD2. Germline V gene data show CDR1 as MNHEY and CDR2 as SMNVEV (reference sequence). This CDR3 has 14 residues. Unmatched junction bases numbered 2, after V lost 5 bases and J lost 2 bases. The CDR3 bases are TGTGCCAGCAGTGGCGGGAGGGTCACAGATACGCAGTATTTT. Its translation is CASSGGRVTDTQYF.

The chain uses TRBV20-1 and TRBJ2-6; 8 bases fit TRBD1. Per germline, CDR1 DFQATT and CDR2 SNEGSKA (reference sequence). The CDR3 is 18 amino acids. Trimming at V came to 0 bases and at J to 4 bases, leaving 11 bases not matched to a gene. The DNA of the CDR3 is TGCAGTGCTAGAGATTACACAGGGGGGAGATCCGGGGCCAACGTCCTGACTTTC. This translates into CSARDYTGGRSGANVLTF.

The CDR3 region is CASSTSSTEAFF. Written as DNA, the CDR3 is TGCGCCAGCAGCACCTCCAGCACTGAAGCTTTCTTT. This chain links TRBV5-1 with TRBJ1-1; D ambiguous. The germline V gene has CDR1 SGHRS and CDR2 YFSETQ. Trimming took 4 bases from V and 4 from J, leaving 8 bases between them. This CDR3 region has 12 residues.

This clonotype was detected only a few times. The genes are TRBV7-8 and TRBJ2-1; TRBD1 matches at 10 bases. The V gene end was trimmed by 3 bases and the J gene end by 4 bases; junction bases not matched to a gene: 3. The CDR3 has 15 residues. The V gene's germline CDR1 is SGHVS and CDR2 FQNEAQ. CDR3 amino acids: CASSFPGQGYNEQFF. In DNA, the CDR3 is TGTGCCAGCAGCTTTCCGGGACAGGGGTACAATGAGCAGTTCTTC.

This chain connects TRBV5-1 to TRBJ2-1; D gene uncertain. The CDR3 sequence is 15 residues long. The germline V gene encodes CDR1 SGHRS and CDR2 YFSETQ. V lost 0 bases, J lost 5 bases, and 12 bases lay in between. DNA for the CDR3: TGCGCCAGCAGCTTGGATAATCTAGAAGACAATGAGCAGTTCTTC. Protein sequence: CASSLDNLEDNEQFF.

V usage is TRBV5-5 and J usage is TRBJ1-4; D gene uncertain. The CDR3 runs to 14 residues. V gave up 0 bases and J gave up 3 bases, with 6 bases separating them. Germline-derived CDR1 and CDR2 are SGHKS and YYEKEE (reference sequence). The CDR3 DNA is TGTGCCAGCAGCTTGGACGCCGCTAATGAAAAACTGTTTTTT. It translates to CASSLDAANEKLFF.

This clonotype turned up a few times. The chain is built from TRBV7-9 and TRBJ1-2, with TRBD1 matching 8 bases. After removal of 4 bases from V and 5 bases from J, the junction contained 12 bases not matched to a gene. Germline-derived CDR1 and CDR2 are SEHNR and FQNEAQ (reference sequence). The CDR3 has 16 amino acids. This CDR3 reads CASSSAEGQGIYGYTF. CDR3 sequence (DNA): TGTGCCAGCAGCTCCGCGGAAGGACAGGGAATTTATGGCTACACCTTC.

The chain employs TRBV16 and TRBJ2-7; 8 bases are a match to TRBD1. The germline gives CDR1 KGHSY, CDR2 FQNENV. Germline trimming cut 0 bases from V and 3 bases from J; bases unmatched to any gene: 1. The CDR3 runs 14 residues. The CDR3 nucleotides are TGTGCCAGCAGCCAATCACAGGGGGGCTACGAGCAGTACTTC. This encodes CASSQSQGGYEQYF.

The CDR3 reads CASTPETYEQYF. CDR3 sequence (DNA): TGTGCCAGCACTCCTGAAACCTACGAGCAGTACTTC. The genes are TRBV2 and TRBJ2-5; D not certain. The J call may be faulty, since TRBJ2-7 better matches the DNA end. Per the germline V gene, CDR1 is SNHLY and CDR2 is FYNNEI. The CDR3 totals 12 residues.

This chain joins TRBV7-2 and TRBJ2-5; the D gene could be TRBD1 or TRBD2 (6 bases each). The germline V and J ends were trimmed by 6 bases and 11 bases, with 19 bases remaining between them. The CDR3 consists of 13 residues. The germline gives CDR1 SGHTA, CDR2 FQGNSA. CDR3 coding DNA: TGTGCCAGCAGGGAAGGGGGGTACAATGAGCAGTACTTC. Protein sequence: CASREGGYNEQYF.

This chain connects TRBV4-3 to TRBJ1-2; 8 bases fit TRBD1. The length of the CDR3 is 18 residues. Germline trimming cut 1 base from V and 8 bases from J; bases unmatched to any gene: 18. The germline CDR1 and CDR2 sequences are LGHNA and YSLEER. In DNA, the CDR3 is TGCGCCAGCAGCCAAGGGGGGGTGATGACAGGGGATGGCGGAGGCTACACCTTC. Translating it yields CASSQGGVMTGDGGGYTF.

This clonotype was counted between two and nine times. The CDR3 region has the DNA TGTGCCAGCACCGATCGGGGCGGCTACGAGCAGTACTTC. As protein: CASTDRGGYEQYF. V and J are TRBV6-5 and TRBJ2-7; D is perhaps TRBD1 or TRBD2 (5 bases each). The V gene's germline CDR1 is MNHEY and CDR2 SVGAGI. The CDR3 consists of 13 residues. Trimming shortened V by 7 bases and J by 3 bases, and 13 bases separated the two germline ends.

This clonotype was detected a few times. For the CDR3, the DNA is TGCAGCGTTGAGACCAGGGGTGGCTACACCTTC. This sequence encodes CSVETRGGYTF. The rearrangement links TRBV29-1 to TRBJ1-2, with D perhaps matching TRBD1 (6 bases). The CDR3 extends over 11 amino acids. Trimming removed 3 bases from V and 7 bases from J, with 9 bases in between. The germline V gene has CDR1 SQVTM and CDR2 ANQGSEA.